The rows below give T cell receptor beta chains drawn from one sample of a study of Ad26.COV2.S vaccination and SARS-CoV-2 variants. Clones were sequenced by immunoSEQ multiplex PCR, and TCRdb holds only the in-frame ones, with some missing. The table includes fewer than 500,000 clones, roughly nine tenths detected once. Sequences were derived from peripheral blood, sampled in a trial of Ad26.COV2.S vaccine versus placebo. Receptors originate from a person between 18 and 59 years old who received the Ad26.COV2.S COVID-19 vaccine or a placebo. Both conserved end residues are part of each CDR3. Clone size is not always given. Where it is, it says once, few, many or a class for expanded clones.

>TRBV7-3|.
CASSLVQGARVTNEKLFF
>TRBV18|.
CASSPVGANVLTF
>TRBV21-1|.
CASSFGYTF
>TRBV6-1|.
CASSEAYSQPQHF
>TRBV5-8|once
CASSLYAGEETQYF
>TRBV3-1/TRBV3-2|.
CASSQLVLAGNTGELFF
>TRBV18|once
CASSLRTGKDQPQHF
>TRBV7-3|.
CASSSQQGTEAFF
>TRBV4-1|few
CASRRESTGELFF
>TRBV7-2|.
CASSDQNSGNEQFF
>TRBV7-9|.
CASIGGAVSSYNEQFF
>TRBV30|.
CAWSVAGSETQYF
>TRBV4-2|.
CASSLSGGAGHEQFF
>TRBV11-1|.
CASSLGQGAYEQYF
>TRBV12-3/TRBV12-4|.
CASLLGPRDTQYF
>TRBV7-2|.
CASSLGGADEKLFF
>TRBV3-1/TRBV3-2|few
CASSLQGLGGNQPQHF
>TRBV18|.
CASSAQGHEQYF
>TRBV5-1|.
CASSLGVGGSYEQYF
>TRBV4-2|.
CASSPGQVTTDTQYF
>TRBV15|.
CATSRDLNVAFF
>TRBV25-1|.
CASSSQGNQPQHF
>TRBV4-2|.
CASSPDGQGGGAEAFF
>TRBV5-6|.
CASSSQGVDEKLFF
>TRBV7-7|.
CASSSTKGTGANVLTF
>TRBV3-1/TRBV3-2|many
CASTRRNTGELFF
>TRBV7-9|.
CASSLQGNTEAFF
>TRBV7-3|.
CASSQIPTGARAFF
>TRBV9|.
CASSTTGLGGYGYTF
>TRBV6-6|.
CASSYGAYDEAFF
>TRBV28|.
CASSLRSEGANEKLFF
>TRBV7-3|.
CASSRTGGEGAFF
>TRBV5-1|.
CASSSGLGSNQPQHF
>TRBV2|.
CASSAMPGRMNEKLFF
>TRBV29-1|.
CSAPGTANTGELFF
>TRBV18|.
CASRSGKNTGELFF
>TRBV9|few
CASSLRGRSGATDTQYF
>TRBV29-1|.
CSVVGRGNEQFF
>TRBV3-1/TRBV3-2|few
CASTFDNQGNTIYF
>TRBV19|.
CASRSGEGNTQYF
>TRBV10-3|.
CAISDPGQNTDTQYF
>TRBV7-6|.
CASSFFAGLALETQYF
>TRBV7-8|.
CASSLLVLAGAPLNTGELFF
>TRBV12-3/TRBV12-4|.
CASRGQGSYEQYF
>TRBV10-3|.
CATNPEDSYGYTF
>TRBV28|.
CASIGQIDSIQYF
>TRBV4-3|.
CASSQEPVGTGINYGYTF
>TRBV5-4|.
CASSPWASNSPGELFF
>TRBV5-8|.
CASSLERGRETQYF
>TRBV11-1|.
CASSPERRGSYNEQFF